The clone carrying this T cell receptor beta chain was recorded a few times. This sample is drawn from a study of T cell repertoires in cytomegalovirus infection. Via MiXCR, TCRdb re-called the reads, giving one row per CDR3 protein. The table records a few hundred thousand distinct CDR3 sequences, 26% of them present only once. Germline loops: CDR1 KGHSH, CDR2 LQKENI. The CDR3 is 15 amino acids. V lost 0 bases to trimming and J lost 7 bases; unmatched junction nucleotides: 5. The chain combines TRBV18 with TRBJ1-4, with TRBD1 matching 7 bases. This receptor was taken from a human donor in good health (CMV status not recorded). Some clones in this sample may be carry-over from other donors' samples. Specimen: PBMCs. CDR3: CASSPPSRGPEKLFF. Written as DNA, the CDR3 is TGTGCCAGCTCACCACCTTCTAGGGGGCCTGAAAAACTGTTTTTT. The full variable domain, its missing parts supplied by reference TRBV18 and TRBJ1-4, is NAGVMQNPRHLVRRRGQEARLRCSPMKGHSHVYWYRQLPEEGLKFMVYLQKENIIDESGMPKERFSAEFPKEGPSILRIQQVVRGDSAAYFCASSPPSRGPEKLFFGSGTQLSVL.